This paragraph covers one T cell receptor beta chain sequence. Its antigen is still unknown. This entry comes from a study of T-cell reconstitution after alpha-beta-depleted transplantation in children. General study results and limits: When one year had passed after transplant, most T-cell counts and diversity came from newly produced T cells. TCRbeta diversity was high at day 60 in some patients (a result of surviving recipient T cells and thymic progenitors). The origin of alpha-beta T cells about two months after transplant was reportedly several hundred expanded graft clones.

Unique molecular identifiers were built into the TCRbeta library. Each CDR3 protein is one row after TCRdb ran MiXCR on the PCR reads. The table lists a few hundred thousand distinct CDR3 sequences, 20% to 30% of them singletons. CDR1 is MDHEN and CDR2 is SYDVKM in the germline V gene. The CDR3 runs to 14 residues. Trimming cost V 6 bases and J 5 bases; bases outside gene matches: 4. This rearrangement joins TRBV28 to TRBJ2-1; 10 bases agree with TRBD1. This receptor was obtained from a boy in the first two years of life with Wiskott-Aldrich syndrome, due to receive a stem cell transplant. Material: PBMCs, obtained before TCRalphabeta/CD19-depleted stem cell transplant. CDR3 in DNA: TGTGCCAGCAGCCGGGACAGGGGTCACAATGAGCAGTTCTTC. It specifies CASSRDRGHNEQFF.